A selection of T cell receptor beta chains follows, all from one sample in a study of blood T cell repertoires in COVID-19. The table came from immunoSEQ multiplex PCR; TCRdb's copy has only in-frame clones and leaves some out. Here the sample spans fewer than 200,000 clones, more than 75% being singletons. Sequenced input: peripheral blood. The receptors here all came from a man aged 45-65 years who had recovered from COVID-19. Both conserved end residues are part of each CDR3. A D gene is named only where the DNA matches it firmly. Clone sizes are given selectively: once, few, many, or a class where the clone is expanded.

-	-	TRBV9	TRBJ1-5	CASSVAGRNQPQHF	TGTGCCAGCAGCGTAGCTGGGCGAAATCAGCCCCAGCATTTT
TRBD2	-	TRBV7-3	TRBJ2-1	CASSLTAAGGQVNEQFF	TGTGCCAGCAGCTTAACTGCCGCGGGGGGGCAGGTCAATGAGCAGTTCTTC
-	-	TRBV5-1	TRBJ2-3	CASSSKQDTQYF	TGCGCCAGCAGCTCAAAACAAGATACGCAGTATTTT
-	few	TRBV19	TRBJ2-5	CASSIGAGTQYF	TGTGCCAGTAGTATAGGAGCGGGGACCCAGTACTTC
-	-	TRBV10-3	TRBJ2-1	CAISESTSYNEQFF	TGTGCCATCAGTGAGTCGACTAGCTACAATGAGCAGTTCTTC
TRBD2	-	TRBV5-4	TRBJ2-1	CASSPASGSFGDEQFF	TGTGCCAGCAGCCCCGCTAGCGGGAGTTTTGGAGATGAGCAGTTCTTC
TRBD1	-	TRBV6-1	TRBJ2-2	CASSGGQITNTGELFF	TGTGCCAGCAGTGGGGGACAGATTACTAACACCGGGGAGCTGTTTTTT
TRBD2	-	TRBV20-1	TRBJ2-6	CSASRLAGSGANVLTF	TGCAGTGCTAGTAGACTAGCGGGCTCTGGGGCCAACGTCCTGACTTTC
TRBD1	once	TRBV7-2	TRBJ2-1	CASSALGTANNEQFF	TGTGCCAGCAGCGCTTTGGGGACAGCCAACAATGAGCAGTTCTTC
-	-	TRBV7-2	TRBJ2-5	CASTDRPQETQYF	TGTGCCAGCACCGACAGGCCCCAAGAGACCCAGTACTTC
-	-	TRBV20-1	TRBJ1-3	CSASIGGSSGNTIYF	TGCAGTGCTAGTATAGGTGGGAGCTCTGGAAACACCATATATTTT
-	once	TRBV13	TRBJ1-3	CASSRQEAGGNTIYF	TGTGCCAGCAGTCGACAGGAGGCAGGAGGAAACACCATATATTTT
-	-	TRBV5-1	TRBJ1-1	CASSLEFGEIPTEAFF	TGCGCCAGCAGCTTGGAATTCGGGGAGATCCCCACTGAAGCTTTCTTT
TRBD1	-	TRBV18	TRBJ1-1	CASSRTGGAVNTEAFF	TGTGCCAGCTCCCGGACAGGGGGCGCTGTGAACACTGAAGCTTTCTTT
-	-	TRBV6-2/TRBV6-3	TRBJ1-5	CASSLGGRQQPQHF	TGTGCCAGCAGCTTGGGGGGGCGGCAACAGCCCCAGCATTTT
-	-	TRBV10-3	TRBJ2-1	CAISAAGAYNEQFF	TGTGCCATCAGCGCGGCCGGGGCCTACAATGAGCAGTTCTTC
TRBD1	-	TRBV18	TRBJ2-7	CASSERDRGRGEQYF	TGTGCCAGCTCGGAAAGGGACAGGGGGCGAGGAGAGCAGTACTTC
TRBD1	-	TRBV5-4	TRBJ1-4	CASSLATGGGEKLFF	TGTGCCAGCAGCTTGGCGACAGGGGGTGGTGAAAAACTGTTTTTT
-	-	TRBV19	TRBJ2-3	CASSILRDNRDTQYF	TGTGCCAGTAGTATCCTTCGGGACAACCGAGATACGCAGTATTTT
-	once	TRBV2	TRBJ1-1	CASSEESTEAFF	TGTGCCAGCAGTGAAGAGAGCACTGAAGCTTTCTTT
TRBD1	-	TRBV7-9	TRBJ1-2	CASSLASRGVYGYTF	TGTGCCAGCAGCTTAGCGAGCAGGGGGGTATATGGCTACACCTTC
TRBD2	-	TRBV5-1	TRBJ2-2	CASSFSSGRAETGELFF	TGCGCCAGCAGCTTCTCTAGCGGGAGGGCCGAAACCGGGGAGCTGTTTTTT
-	-	TRBV24-1	TRBJ2-1	CATSDPGLCEFF	TGTGCCACCAGTGATCCGGGACTTTGTGAGTTCTTC
-	once	TRBV2	TRBJ2-7	CASSFDSSYEQYF	TGTGCCAGCAGTTTCGACAGTTCCTACGAGCAGTACTTC
TRBD2	-	TRBV3-1/TRBV3-2	TRBJ2-3	CASSRSGGTDTQYF	TGTGCCAGCAGCCGTAGCGGGGGGACAGATACGCAGTATTTT
TRBD1	once	TRBV7-2	TRBJ1-1	CASSLAQGTTEAFF	TGTGCCAGCAGCTTAGCACAGGGGACGACTGAAGCTTTCTTT
TRBD1	-	TRBV28	TRBJ1-4	CASSPGGAGEKLFF	TGTGCCAGCAGTCCAGGGGGCGCGGGAGAAAAACTGTTTTTT
-	-	TRBV11-2	TRBJ2-4	CASSLLGGVLNIQYF	TGTGCCAGCAGCTTATTAGGGGGGGTATTGAACATTCAGTACTTC
TRBD1	-	TRBV4-1	TRBJ2-1	CASSQPRDRGRVQSSYNEQFF	TGCGCCAGCAGCCAACCCCGGGACAGGGGACGAGTTCAAAGCTCCTACAATGAGCAGTTCTTC
-	-	TRBV4-3	TRBJ1-2	CASSQDRGTLSRGYTF	TGCGCCAGCAGCCAAGATCGCGGGACCCTCTCCCGGGGCTACACCTTC
-	-	TRBV6-6	TRBJ1-1	CASSALQGEAFF	TGTGCCAGCAGCGCCCTCCAGGGTGAAGCTTTCTTT
-	-	TRBV2	TRBJ1-1	CASSVGEGNTEAFF	TGTGCCAGCAGTGTAGGAGAGGGGAACACTGAAGCTTTCTTT
-	-	TRBV6-5	TRBJ1-2	CASSYTRSGNYGYTF	TGTGCCAGCAGTTACACGCGGTCTGGCAACTATGGCTACACCTTC
-	-	TRBV29-1	TRBJ2-7	CSVGAAYEQYF	TGCAGCGTTGGGGCAGCCTACGAGCAGTACTTC
TRBD1	-	TRBV19	TRBJ1-2	CASSGTADIYGYTF	TGTGCCAGTAGCGGGACAGCTGATATCTATGGCTACACCTTC
TRBD2	-	TRBV7-2	TRBJ2-7	CASSAIAGGAGEQYF	TGTGCCAGCAGCGCGATAGCGGGAGGAGCGGGGGAGCAGTACTTC
TRBD2	-	TRBV19	TRBJ2-3	CASTDTSGSTDTQYF	TGTGCCAGTACTGATACTAGCGGAAGCACAGATACGCAGTATTTT
-	-	TRBV4-3	TRBJ1-4	CASSQHYRDNEKLFF	TGCGCCAGCAGCCAGCATTACAGGGATAATGAAAAACTGTTTTTT
TRBD1	-	TRBV27	TRBJ2-7	CAARDSVSYEQYF	TGTGCCGCCCGGGACAGTGTCTCCTACGAGCAGTACTTC
-	-	TRBV3-1/TRBV3-2	TRBJ2-7	CASSQVERSSYEQYF	TGTGCCAGCAGCCAAGTAGAACGGAGCTCCTACGAGCAGTACTTC
-	once	TRBV29-1	TRBJ2-7	CSVSGTQPYEQYF	TGCAGCGTTTCCGGGACACAACCCTACGAGCAGTACTTC
TRBD1	-	TRBV6-1	TRBJ1-5	CASSDRVGSNQPQHF	TGTGCCAGCAGCGACAGGGTAGGGAGCAATCAGCCCCAGCATTTT
-	-	TRBV19	TRBJ1-3	CASSIDSGVGNTIYF	TGTGCCAGTAGTATCGATTCAGGTGTTGGAAACACCATATATTTT
TRBD1	-	TRBV11-1	TRBJ2-7	CASSRDRGLDEQYF	TGTGCCAGCAGCCGGGACAGGGGGCTCGACGAGCAGTACTTC
TRBD2	-	TRBV5-1	TRBJ2-1	CASSLVLAGGGIEQFF	TGCGCCAGCAGCTTGGTGTTAGCGGGGGGAGGGATTGAGCAGTTCTTC
TRBD2	-	TRBV7-9	TRBJ2-1	CASSPLGGGSYNEQFF	TGTGCCAGCAGCCCCCTGGGCGGGGGGTCCTACAATGAGCAGTTCTTC
-	-	TRBV4-3	TRBJ1-5	CASSRTVYSNQPQHF	TGCGCCAGCAGCCGGACAGTCTATAGCAATCAGCCCCAGCATTTT
-	-	TRBV18	TRBJ1-6	CASSPPQGRGSPLHF	TGTGCCAGCTCACCCCCACAGGGTCGGGGATCACCCCTCCACTTT
TRBD1	-	TRBV7-3	TRBJ1-1	CASSSTGGETEAFF	TGTGCCAGCAGTTCTACAGGGGGCGAGACTGAAGCTTTCTTT
-	-	TRBV7-3	TRBJ1-5	CASSLTRGGGVYSNQPQHF	TGTGCCAGCAGCTTAACGCGGGGTGGGGGTGTCTATAGCAATCAGCCCCAGCATTTT
-	-	TRBV5-6	TRBJ1-2	CASSLKVRGIYGYTF	TGTGCCAGCAGCTTGAAGGTTCGGGGTATCTATGGCTACACCTTC
TRBD2	-	TRBV10-3	TRBJ2-5	CAISEGGGLRETQYF	TGTGCCATCAGTGAGGGCGGGGGGTTGCGAGAGACCCAGTACTTC
TRBD2	few	TRBV29-1	TRBJ2-1	CSGSSKAGGHNEQFF	TGCAGCGGCTCCTCAAAAGCGGGAGGCCACAATGAGCAGTTCTTC
TRBD2	-	TRBV10-3	TRBJ2-1	CAISEFGLAEGGYNEQFF	TGTGCCATCAGTGAGTTCGGACTAGCGGAAGGGGGTTACAATGAGCAGTTCTTC